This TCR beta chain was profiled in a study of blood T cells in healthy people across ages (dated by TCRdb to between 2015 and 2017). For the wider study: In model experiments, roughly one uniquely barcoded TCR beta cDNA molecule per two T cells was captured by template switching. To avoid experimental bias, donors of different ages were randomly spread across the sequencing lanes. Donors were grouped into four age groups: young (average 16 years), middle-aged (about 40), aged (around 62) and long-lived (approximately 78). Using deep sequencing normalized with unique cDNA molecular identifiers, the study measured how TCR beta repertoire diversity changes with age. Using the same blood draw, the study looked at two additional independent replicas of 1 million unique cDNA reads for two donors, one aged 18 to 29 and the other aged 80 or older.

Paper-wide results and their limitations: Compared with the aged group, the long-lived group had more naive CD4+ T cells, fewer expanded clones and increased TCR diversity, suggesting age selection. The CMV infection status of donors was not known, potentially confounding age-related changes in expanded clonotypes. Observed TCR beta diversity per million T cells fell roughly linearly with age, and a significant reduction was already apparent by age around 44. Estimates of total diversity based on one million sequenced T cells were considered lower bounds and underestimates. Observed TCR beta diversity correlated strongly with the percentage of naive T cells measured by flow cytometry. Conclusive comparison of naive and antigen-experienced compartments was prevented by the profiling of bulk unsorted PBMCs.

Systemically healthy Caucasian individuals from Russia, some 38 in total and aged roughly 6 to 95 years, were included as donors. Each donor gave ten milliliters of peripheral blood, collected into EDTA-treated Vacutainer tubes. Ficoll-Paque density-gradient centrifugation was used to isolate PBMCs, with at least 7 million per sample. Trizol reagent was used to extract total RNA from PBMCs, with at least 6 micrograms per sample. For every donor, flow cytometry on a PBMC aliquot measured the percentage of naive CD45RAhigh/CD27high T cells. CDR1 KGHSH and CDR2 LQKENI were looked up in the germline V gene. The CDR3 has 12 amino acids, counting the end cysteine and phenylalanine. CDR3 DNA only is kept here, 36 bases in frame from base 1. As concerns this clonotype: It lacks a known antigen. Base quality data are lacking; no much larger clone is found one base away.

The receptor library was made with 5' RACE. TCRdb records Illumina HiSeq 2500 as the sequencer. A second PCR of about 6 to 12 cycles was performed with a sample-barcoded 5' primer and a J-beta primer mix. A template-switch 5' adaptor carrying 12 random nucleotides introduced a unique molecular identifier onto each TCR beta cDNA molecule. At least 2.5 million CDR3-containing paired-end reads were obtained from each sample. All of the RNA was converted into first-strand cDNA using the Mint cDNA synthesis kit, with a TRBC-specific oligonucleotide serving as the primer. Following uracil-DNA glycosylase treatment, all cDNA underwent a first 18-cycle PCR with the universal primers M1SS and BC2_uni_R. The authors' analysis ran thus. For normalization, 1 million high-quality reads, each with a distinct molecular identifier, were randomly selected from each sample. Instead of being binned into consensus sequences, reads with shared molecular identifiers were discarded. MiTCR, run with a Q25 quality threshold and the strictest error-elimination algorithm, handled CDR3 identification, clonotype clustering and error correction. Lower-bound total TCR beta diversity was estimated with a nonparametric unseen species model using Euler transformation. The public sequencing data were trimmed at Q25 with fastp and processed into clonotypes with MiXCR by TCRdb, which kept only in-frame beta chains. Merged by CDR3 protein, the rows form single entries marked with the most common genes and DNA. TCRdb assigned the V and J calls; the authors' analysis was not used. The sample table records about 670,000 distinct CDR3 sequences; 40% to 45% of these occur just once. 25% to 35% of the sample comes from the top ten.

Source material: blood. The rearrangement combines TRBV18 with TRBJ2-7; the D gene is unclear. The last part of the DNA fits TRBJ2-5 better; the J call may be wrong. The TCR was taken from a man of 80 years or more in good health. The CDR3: CASSTSGETQYF. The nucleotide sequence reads TGTGCCAGCTCCACTTCCGGGGAGACCCAGTACTTC.